What follows are 28 T cell receptor beta chains derived from one specimen sequenced in a study of shared clonotypes between healthy human individuals. Repertoires were generated with immunoSEQ multiplex PCR, while TCRdb's copy carries only in-frame clones and drops some. The sample has about 2.3 million clones; approximately 90% are singletons. Material: naive CD4+ T cells from PBMCs. Subset described: CD45RA+ positively selected. The receptors here all came from a man younger than 35 in good health. Some clones in this sample may be carry-over from other donors' samples.

To note about this clone: Distinct nucleotide sequences in the sample also encode this CDR3. The V call is TRBV28, the J call TRBJ2-7, with 7 bases that match TRBD2. The length of the CDR3 is 16 residues. Trimming cost V 4 bases and J 0 bases; bases outside gene matches: 9. The germline gives CDR1 MDHEN, CDR2 SYDVKM. CDR3 protein: CASSSSPGRTSYEQYF. For the CDR3, the DNA is TGTGCCAGCAGTTCATCACCCGGGAGGACCTCCTACGAGCAGTACTTC. Using reference TRBV28 and TRBJ2-7 for the parts outside the CDR3, the full variable domain is DVKVTQSSRYLVKRTGEKVFLECVQDMDHENMFWYRQDPGLGLRLIYFSYDVKMKEKGDIPEGYSVSREKKERFSLILESASTNQTSMYLCASSSSPGRTSYEQYFGPGTRLTVT.

A remark on this clone: This specimen includes other DNA sequences encoding the same CDR3. The chain combines TRBV27 with TRBJ2-1; no clear D. CDR1 and CDR2 (germline): MNHEY, SMNVEV (reference sequence). CDR3 length: 13 residues. V shed 2 bases and J shed 4 bases, with 6 bases lying between them. CDR3 bases: TGTGCCAGCAGTTTAACCCGATACAATGAGCAGTTCTTC. Its translation is CASSLTRYNEQFF.

V is TRBV30 and J is TRBJ1-2, with D unresolved. The CDR3 runs 13 residues. Trimming left V 4 bases short and J 2 bases short, with 11 bases between. CDR1 and CDR2 (germline): GTSNPN, SVGIG (reference sequence). The CDR3 DNA reads TGTGCCTGGACAAGGACGGGGAACTATGGCTACACCTTC. Residues: CAWTRTGNYGYTF.

The J gene is TRBJ2-1, the V gene TRBV6-1; D is undetermined. Germline loops: CDR1 MNHNS, CDR2 SASEGT. Between the trimmed V and J ends, which lost 2 bases and 0 bases, there was a span of 11 bases. The CDR3 has 16 residues. CDR3 nucleotide sequence: TGTGCCAGCAGTGAATCGTCACCTTCCTCCTACAATGAGCAGTTCTTC. Translated: CASSESSPSSYNEQFF.

This chain connects TRBV19 to TRBJ1-3, with D unresolved. Germline CDR1 reads LNHDA; CDR2 reads SQIVND (reference sequence). V lost 7 bases, J lost 0 bases, and 10 bases lay in between. This CDR3 is 14 amino acids long. The CDR3 nucleotides read TGTGCCAGTACCTTTCGGTCCTCTGGAAACACCATATATTTT. It translates to CASTFRSSGNTIYF. The full variable domain, its missing parts supplied by reference TRBV19 and TRBJ1-3, is DGGITQSPKYLFRKEGQNVTLSCEQNLNHDAMYWYRQDPGQGLRLIYYSQIVNDFQKGDIAEGYSVSREKKESFPLTVTSAQKNPTAFYLCASTFRSSGNTIYFGEGSWLTVV.

The rearrangement uses TRBV18 and TRBJ2-7; no clear D gene. The CDR3 has 12 residues. Trimming took off 5 bases at V and 2 bases at J, with 7 bases between the two ends. CDR1 and CDR2 from the germline V gene are KGHSH and LQKENI. The CDR3: CASSSDTYEQYF. As DNA, the CDR3 is TGTGCCAGCTCATCCGATACCTACGAGCAGTACTTC. The entire variable domain, with the rest obtained from reference TRBV18 and TRBJ2-7, is as follows: NAGVMQNPRHLVRRRGQEARLRCSPMKGHSHVYWYRQLPEEGLKFMVYLQKENIIDESGMPKERFSAEFPKEGPSILRIQQVVRGDSAAYFCASSSDTYEQYFGPGTRLTVT.

This chain uses TRBV6-5 with TRBJ2-7; 9 nucleotides match TRBD2. The CDR3 has 15 amino acids. Germline lookup yields CDR1 MNHEY and CDR2 SVGAGI. V shed 9 bases and J 4 bases; nucleotides not matched to a gene: 13. DNA for the CDR3: TGTGCCAGTGGGGTAGCGGGAGCCGGGGGGTACGAGCAGTACTTC. Its translation is CASGVAGAGGYEQYF.

This chain connects TRBV29-1 to TRBJ2-5, with D possibly being TRBD2 (5 bases). The ends were cut back, 0 bases at V and 0 bases at J, with 11 bases in the middle. Germline CDR1 is SQVTM and CDR2 is ANQGSEA. The CDR3 runs 15 residues. The CDR3 DNA follows: TGCAGCGTTGAAGACGGAGGCATATACCAAGAGACCCAGTACTTC. Protein sequence: CSVEDGGIYQETQYF.

The chain is built from TRBV9 and TRBJ2-1; D is undetermined. Germline loops: CDR1 SGDLS, CDR2 YYNGEE. There are 15 residues in the CDR3. V lost 0 bases and J lost 2, with 9 bases in between. CDR3 loop: CASSVVGSAYNEQFF. CDR3 in DNA: TGTGCCAGCAGCGTAGTAGGGTCCGCCTACAATGAGCAGTTCTTC.

This clone has more than one count but fewer than ten. The CDR3 protein is CATVGTENTGELFF. DNA for the CDR3: TGTGCCACAGTTGGGACGGAGAACACCGGGGAGCTGTTTTTT. This rearrangement joins TRBV28 to TRBJ2-2; either TRBD1 or TRBD2 may supply D (5 bases each). Germline V gives CDR1 MDHEN, CDR2 SYDVKM. The CDR3 spans 14 residues. The V end was cut by 10 bases, the J end by 1 base, with 13 bases between.

This clone was recorded only once. This rearrangement joins TRBV18 to TRBJ2-5, with 10 bases matching TRBD2. The CDR3 is made up of 16 amino acids. Per the germline V gene, CDR1 is KGHSH and CDR2 is LQKENI. V was pared by 6 bases and J by 4 bases, with 11 bases of the junction left unmatched. CDR3 nucleotide sequence: TGTGCCAGCTCCCCGAGGACTAGCGGAGCGGCAGAGACCCAGTACTTC. The encoded protein is CASSPRTSGAAETQYF.

The gene calls are TRBV7-3 and TRBJ2-7; D perhaps matches TRBD2 (5 bases). The CDR3 length is 12 residues. V was trimmed by 2 bases and J by 6 bases, leaving 8 bases between them. Germline V gene sequence: CDR1 SGHTA, CDR2 FQGTGA. CDR3 in DNA: TGTGCCAGCAGCTTAGCGGGTGGCGAGCAGTACTTC. It yields the protein CASSLAGGEQYF.

The rearrangement uses TRBV27 and TRBJ1-1; D possibly corresponds to TRBD1 (6 bases). The CDR3 spans 14 residues. Per germline, CDR1 MNHEY and CDR2 SMNVEV (reference sequence). Between the trimmed V and J ends, which lost 5 bases and 1 base, there was a span of 11 bases. The CDR3 nucleotides are TGTGCCAGCAGTATAGGACAGAAGAACACTGAAGCTTTCTTT. It yields the protein CASSIGQKNTEAFF.

As regards this clone: Other DNA sequences in the same sample also yield this CDR3. The chain recombines TRBV19 with TRBJ2-7, with 9 positions matching TRBD1. The CDR3 is made up of 14 amino acids. V shed 6 bases and J 2 bases; nucleotides not matched to a gene: 5. Germline assignment: CDR1 LNHDA and CDR2 SQIVND (reference sequence). This chain's CDR3 is CASSKRQGAYEQYF. The CDR3 DNA follows: TGTGCCAGTAGCAAAAGACAGGGGGCCTACGAGCAGTACTTC.

The CDR3, as DNA: TGTGCCAGCAGACAAGGTGGGGAACACTATGGCTACACCTTC. This codes for CASRQGGEHYGYTF. The V gene is TRBV28, the J gene TRBJ1-2; D call uncertain. The CDR3 loop spans 14 amino acids. Deletions cut 6 bases from V and 3 bases from J, with 14 bases between. CDR1 MDHEN and CDR2 SYDVKM come from the germline V gene.

The chain uses TRBV9 and TRBJ2-3, with TRBD2 identical over 9 bases. The CDR3 length is 16 residues. Germline loops: CDR1 SGDLS, CDR2 YYNGEE. The V and J ends lost 3 bases and 3 bases, in that order; junction bases with no gene match: 8. CDR3 residues: CASSGAAGGVTDTQYF. CDR3 in DNA: TGTGCCAGCAGCGGGGCGGCGGGAGGGGTAACAGATACGCAGTATTTT.

The CDR3 loop reads CASSYSGGTRDQPQHF. DNA for the CDR3: TGTGCCAGCAGTTACTCGGGGGGGACGAGGGATCAGCCCCAGCATTTT. The rearrangement links TRBV6-5 to TRBJ1-5; D perhaps matches TRBD1 (5 bases). CDR3 length: 16 residues. The ends were cut back, 0 bases at V and 5 bases at J, with 14 bases in the middle. Germline CDR1 reads MNHEY; CDR2 reads SVGAGI.

The V gene is TRBV7-2, the J gene TRBJ2-1, with 7 bases identical to TRBD1. Per germline, CDR1 SGHTA and CDR2 FQGNSA. Unmatched junction bases numbered 9, after V lost 6 bases and J lost 4 bases. The CDR3 has 15 amino acids. The CDR3 DNA reads as TGTGCCAGCAGTCTAGACAGGGAGAGGTACAATGAGCAGTTCTTC. It translates to CASSLDRERYNEQFF.

In regard to this clone: Additional DNA sequences in this sample encode the identical CDR3. The genes are TRBV20-1 and TRBJ1-2; D might be TRBD1 (5 bases). CDR1 and CDR2 from the germline V gene are DFQATT and SNEGSKA (reference sequence). This CDR3 comprises 11 residues. V shed 3 bases and J shed 8 bases, with 10 bases lying between them. This CDR3 is CSASPGRGYTF. The CDR3 DNA follows: TGCAGTGCTAGTCCGGGGCGAGGCTACACCTTC.

The V and J genes are TRBV10-3 and TRBJ2-7, with D perhaps TRBD1 or TRBD2 (5 bases each). The V and J ends lost 6 bases and 2 bases respectively, with 17 bases between them. This CDR3 has 15 residues. Germline-derived CDR1 and CDR2 are ENHRY and SYGVKD. The CDR3, as DNA: TGTGCCATCAGCCAGACCGGGACGGGCACCTACGAGCAGTACTTC. Its translation is CAISQTGTGTYEQYF.

The V gene is TRBV27, the J gene TRBJ1-5; D is unresolved. The V end lost 5 bases, the J end lost 5 bases, and 19 bases lay between the germline ends. The CDR3 runs 16 residues. Germline V CDR1 and CDR2: MNHEY, SMNVEV (reference sequence). CDR3 amino acids: CASSPSPTRVDQPQHF. CDR3 in DNA: TGTGCCAGCAGTCCCTCCCCCACAAGAGTGGATCAGCCCCAGCATTTT.

The chain carries TRBV5-1 and TRBJ2-2; 7 bases agree with TRBD2. Losses at the gene ends were 4 bases for V and 4 bases for J; bases not matched to a gene: 7. This CDR3 is built from 15 residues. Germline loops: CDR1 SGHRS, CDR2 YFSETQ. Here the CDR3 reads CASSSGTWATGELFF. CDR3 coding DNA: TGCGCCAGCAGCAGCGGGACTTGGGCCACCGGGGAGCTGTTTTTT.

V gene TRBV28 combines with J gene TRBJ1-4; D may be TRBD1 (5 bases). Germline loops: CDR1 MDHEN, CDR2 SYDVKM. The V gene lost 3 bases and the J gene lost 7 bases, with 18 bases spanning the gap. The CDR3 is made up of 16 amino acids. The CDR3 is CASSFRQFWGIEKLFF. The CDR3 nucleotides are TGTGCCAGCAGTTTTCGGCAGTTCTGGGGCATTGAAAAACTGTTTTTT.

The chain couples TRBV28 to TRBJ2-2; D is unresolved. The CDR3 contains 14 residues. V was shortened by 6 bases and J by 5 bases, with 13 bases between the two germline ends. Germline loops: CDR1 MDHEN, CDR2 SYDVKM. The CDR3 region has the DNA TGTGCCAGCAGCCATCCCTCCAGGACCGGGGAGCTGTTTTTT. Translated, it gives CASSHPSRTGELFF. The variable domain in full, completed from reference TRBV28 and TRBJ2-2, reads DVKVTQSSRYLVKRTGEKVFLECVQDMDHENMFWYRQDPGLGLRLIYFSYDVKMKEKGDIPEGYSVSREKKERFSLILESASTNQTSMYLCASSHPSRTGELFFGEGSRLTVL.

The V gene is TRBV7-2, the J gene TRBJ2-3; D unclear. The V gene lost 5 bases and the J gene lost 1 base, with 13 bases spanning the gap. The CDR3 is 15 amino acids. Germline CDR1 reads SGHTA; CDR2 reads FQGNSA. The CDR3 DNA reads as TGTGCCAGCAGCCCCTTGGGCGGACGCACAGATACGCAGTATTTT. This gives the protein CASSPLGGRTDTQYF.

This chain uses TRBV11-3 with TRBJ2-3; tentative D call: TRBD1 (6 bases). V shed 5 bases and J shed 2 bases, with 11 bases lying between them. CDR1 and CDR2 (germline): SGHNT, YENEEA. The CDR3 has 14 amino acids. The DNA of the CDR3 is TGTGCCAGCAGCCTGGACAGTTTCACAGATACGCAGTATTTT. This codes for CASSLDSFTDTQYF. Full variable domain (missing parts from reference TRBV11-3 and TRBJ2-3): EAGVVQSPRYKIIEKKQPVAFWCNPISGHNTLYWYLQNLGQGPELLIRYENEEAVDDSQLPKDRFSAERLKGVDSTLKIQPAELGDSAVYLCASSLDSFTDTQYFGPGTRLTVL.

This clone showed up just once. The V call is TRBV18, the J call TRBJ1-6; no reliable D call. CDR1 and CDR2 (germline): KGHSH, LQKENI. This CDR3 has 12 amino acids. V lost 1 base, J lost 7 bases, and 2 bases lay in between. The CDR3 loop reads CASSPRNSPLHF. DNA for the CDR3: TGTGCCAGCTCACCACGCAATTCACCCCTCCACTTT.

The chain employs TRBV7-2 and TRBJ2-3; no clear D. The germline V gene encodes CDR1 SGHTA and CDR2 FQGNSA. The CDR3 covers 13 residues. Deletions cut 5 bases from V and 5 bases from J, with 11 bases between. The CDR3, as DNA: TGTGCCAGCAGCCCCAATGATGGAGATACGCAGTATTTT. Translated, it gives CASSPNDGDTQYF.